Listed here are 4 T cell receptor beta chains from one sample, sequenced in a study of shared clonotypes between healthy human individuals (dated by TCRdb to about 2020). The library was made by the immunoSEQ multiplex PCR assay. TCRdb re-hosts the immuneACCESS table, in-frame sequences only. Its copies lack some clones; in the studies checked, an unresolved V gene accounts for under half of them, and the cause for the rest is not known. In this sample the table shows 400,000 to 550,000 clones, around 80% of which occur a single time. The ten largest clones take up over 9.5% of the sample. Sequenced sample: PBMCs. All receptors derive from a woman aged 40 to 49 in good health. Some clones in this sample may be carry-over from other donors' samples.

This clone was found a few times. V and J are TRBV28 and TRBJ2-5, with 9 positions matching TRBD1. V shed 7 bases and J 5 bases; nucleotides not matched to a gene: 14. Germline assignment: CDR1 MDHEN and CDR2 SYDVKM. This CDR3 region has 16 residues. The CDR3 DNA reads TGTGCCAGCAACATACTGGGACAGGGTTCGGGCGAGACCCAGTACTTC. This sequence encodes CASNILGQGSGETQYF. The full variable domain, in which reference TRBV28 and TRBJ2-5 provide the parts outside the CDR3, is DVKVTQSSRYLVKRTGEKVFLECVQDMDHENMFWYRQDPGLGLRLIYFSYDVKMKEKGDIPEGYSVSREKKERFSLILESASTNQTSMYLCASNILGQGSGETQYFGPGTRLLVL.

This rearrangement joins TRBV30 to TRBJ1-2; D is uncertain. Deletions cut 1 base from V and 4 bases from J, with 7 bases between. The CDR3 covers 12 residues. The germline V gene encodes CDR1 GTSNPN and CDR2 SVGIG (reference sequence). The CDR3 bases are TGTGCCTGGAGTGGGAACAGCTATGGCTACACCTTC. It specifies CAWSGNSYGYTF.

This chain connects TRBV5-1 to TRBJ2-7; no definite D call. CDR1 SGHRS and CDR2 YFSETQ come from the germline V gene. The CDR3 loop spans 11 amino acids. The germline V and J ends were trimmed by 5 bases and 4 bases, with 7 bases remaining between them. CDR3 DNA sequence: TGCGCCAGCAGTAGGGATTACGAGCAGTACTTC. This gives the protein CASSRDYEQYF.

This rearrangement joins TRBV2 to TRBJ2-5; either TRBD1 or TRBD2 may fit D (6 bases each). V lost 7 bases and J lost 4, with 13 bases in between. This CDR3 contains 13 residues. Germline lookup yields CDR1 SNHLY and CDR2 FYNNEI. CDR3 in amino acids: CASIRGAGETQYF. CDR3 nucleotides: TGTGCCAGCATTAGGGGGGCGGGAGAGACCCAGTACTTC. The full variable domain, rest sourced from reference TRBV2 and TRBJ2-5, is EPEVTQTPSHQVTQMGQEVILRCVPISNHLYFYWYRQILGQKVEFLVSFYNNEISEKSEIFDDQFSVERPDGSNFTLKIRSTKLEDSAMYFCASIRGAGETQYFGPGTRLLVL.